The next 14 T cell receptor beta chains were all read from a single sample in a study of blood T cell repertoires in COVID-19. The data were produced by immunoSEQ multiplex PCR, yet TCRdb's version contains in-frame clones alone and is incomplete. The sample carries about 110,000 clones, about 90% recorded once. Sequencing was performed on peripheral blood. Receptors originate from a man aged 40-49 years with active or convalescent COVID-19.

This clone was detected ten times or more. Other DNA sequences in the same sample also yield this CDR3. The J gene is TRBJ2-1, the V gene TRBV7-3; possible D gene TRBD1, 5 bases. Germline V gene lookup returns CDR1 SGHTA and CDR2 FQGTGA. The ends were cut back, 5 bases at V and 0 bases at J, with 11 bases in the middle. The CDR3 spans 15 residues. This CDR3 reads CASSPDISSYNEQFF. DNA of the CDR3: TGTGCCAGCAGCCCGGACATCAGCTCCTACAATGAGCAGTTCTTC.

The chain couples TRBV18 to TRBJ1-1; perhaps TRBD1 as D (5 bases). The CDR3 consists of 15 residues. Germline V gene data show CDR1 as KGHSH and CDR2 as LQKENI. Trimming cost V 0 bases and J 2 bases, with 10 bases left between them. CDR3 sequence (DNA): TGTGCCAGCTCACCACCGAGCAGGGAAAACACTGAAGCTTTCTTT. Translating gives CASSPPSRENTEAFF.

This clone was found once. Other nucleotide sequences in the sample specify the same CDR3. The V call is TRBV3-1 (or the pseudogene TRBV3-2), the J call TRBJ1-1, with 7 bases lining up with TRBD1. The CDR3 sequence is 13 residues long. CDR1 is LGHDT and CDR2 is YNNKEL in the germline V gene (reference sequence). With 3 bases clipped from V and 4 bases from J, the junction kept 2 bases outside the gene matches. CDR3 nucleotides: TGTGCCAGCAGCCAGGCAGGGGGCACTGAAGCTTTCTTT. This sequence encodes CASSQAGGTEAFF.

This clone was recorded only once. V and J are TRBV10-2 and TRBJ2-7, with a weak D call TRBD2 (6 bases). This CDR3 is built from 11 residues. Germline CDR1 reads WSHSY; CDR2 reads SAAADI. V lost 8 bases and J lost 5, with 10 bases in between. CDR3 region: CASLVADEQYF. The CDR3 DNA follows: TGCGCCAGCTTGGTAGCGGACGAGCAGTACTTC.

The chain joins TRBV3-1 (or the pseudogene TRBV3-2) to TRBJ2-1; 7 positions agree with TRBD2. With V trimmed by 1 base and J by 2 bases, 5 bases remained unmatched. Germline lookup yields CDR1 LGHDT and CDR2 YNNKEL (reference sequence). The CDR3 covers 16 residues. The CDR3 DNA reads TGTGCCAGCAGCCAAGTGGGCGGGGGAGCCTACAATGAGCAGTTCTTC. The encoded protein is CASSQVGGGAYNEQFF.

The V gene is TRBV5-1, the J gene TRBJ1-1; no firm D call. V was shortened by 0 bases and J by 2 bases, with 11 bases between the two germline ends. CDR1 is SGHRS, CDR2 YFSETQ, per germline. This CDR3 region has 15 residues. This chain's CDR3 is CASSLESAGNTEAFF. In DNA form, the CDR3 reads TGCGCCAGCAGCTTGGAGTCTGCCGGTAACACTGAAGCTTTCTTT. The entire variable domain, with the rest obtained from reference TRBV5-1 and TRBJ1-1, is as follows: KAGVTQTPRYLIKTRGQQVTLSCSPISGHRSVSWYQQTPGQGLQFLFEYFSETQRNKGNFPGRFSGRQFSNSRSEMNVSTLELGDSALYLCASSLESAGNTEAFFGQGTRLTVV.

This chain joins TRBV19 and TRBJ2-3; 11 bases map to TRBD2. This CDR3 has 16 amino acids. Germline CDR1 and CDR2: LNHDA and SQIVND (reference sequence). V lost 5 bases, J lost 4 bases, and 8 bases stayed unmatched. CDR3 amino acids: CASSLDSGRAADTQYF. CDR3 DNA: TGTGCCAGTAGTCTGGATAGCGGGAGGGCCGCAGATACGCAGTATTTT.

V gene TRBV20-1 combines with J gene TRBJ1-4; D is perhaps TRBD1 (5 bases). The length of the CDR3 is 14 residues. The germline V gene encodes CDR1 DFQATT and CDR2 SNEGSKA (reference sequence). V lost 3 bases and J lost 4, with 12 bases in between. CDR3 sequence: CSASMRQFNEKLFF. The CDR3, as DNA: TGCAGTGCTAGTATGCGACAGTTTAATGAAAAACTGTTTTTT.

This chain joins TRBV6-6 and TRBJ2-7; D unclear. The V and J ends lost 0 bases and 2 bases respectively, with 5 bases between them. The V gene's germline CDR1 is MNHNY and CDR2 SVGAGI (reference sequence). The CDR3 totals 13 residues. The CDR3 spells CASSYSLPYEQYF. DNA of the CDR3: TGTGCCAGCAGTTACTCACTCCCCTACGAGCAGTACTTC.

V is TRBV6-5 and J is TRBJ2-7; possible D gene TRBD1, 5 bases. Germline lookup yields CDR1 MNHEY and CDR2 SVGAGI. The CDR3 totals 13 residues. V lost 8 bases, J lost 3 bases, and 14 bases lay in between. The CDR3 protein is CASGPGQLYEQYF. DNA of the CDR3: TGTGCCAGCGGGCCAGGGCAACTCTACGAGCAGTACTTC.

V and J are TRBV7-2 and TRBJ1-5; the D gene is possibly TRBD1 (5 bases). The CDR3 runs to 14 residues. V was trimmed by 5 bases and J by 3 bases, leaving 11 bases between them. Germline lookup yields CDR1 SGHTA and CDR2 FQGNSA. The CDR3 sequence is CASSVDRPNQPQHF. The CDR3 coding sequence is TGTGCCAGCAGCGTCGACAGACCCAATCAGCCCCAGCATTTT.

The V and J genes are TRBV7-2 and TRBJ2-3, with D possibly TRBD2 on 5 matching bases. Germline loops: CDR1 SGHTA, CDR2 FQGNSA. The CDR3 extends over 14 amino acids. Between the trimmed V and J ends, which lost 5 bases and 4 bases, there was a span of 13 bases. CDR3 residues: CASSRREAADTQYF. The CDR3 bases are TGTGCCAGCAGCCGTAGGGAAGCGGCAGATACGCAGTATTTT.

CDR3 nucleotide sequence: TGTGCCAGCAGTGTAGGCAGGGGGCTTTCATTGTCTGGAAACACCATATATTTT. The encoded protein is CASSVGRGLSLSGNTIYF. The chain employs TRBV6-1 and TRBJ1-3; TRBD1 matches 8 bases. The V segment lost 4 bases and the J segment 1 base; nucleotides outside the gene matches: 12. CDR1 is MNHNS, CDR2 SASEGT, per germline. The CDR3 is made up of 18 amino acids.

This clone has only one observation. The chain has TRBV10-3 and TRBJ2-1; 13 nucleotides agree with TRBD2. Looked up from germline, CDR1 is ENHRY and CDR2 is SYGVKD. V shed 7 bases and J 6 bases; nucleotides not matched to a gene: 9. The CDR3 spans 16 residues. The CDR3 bases are TGTGCCATCATCCGGACTAGCGGGAGAGGTGGCAATGAGCAGTTCTTC. Protein product: CAIIRTSGRGGNEQFF.